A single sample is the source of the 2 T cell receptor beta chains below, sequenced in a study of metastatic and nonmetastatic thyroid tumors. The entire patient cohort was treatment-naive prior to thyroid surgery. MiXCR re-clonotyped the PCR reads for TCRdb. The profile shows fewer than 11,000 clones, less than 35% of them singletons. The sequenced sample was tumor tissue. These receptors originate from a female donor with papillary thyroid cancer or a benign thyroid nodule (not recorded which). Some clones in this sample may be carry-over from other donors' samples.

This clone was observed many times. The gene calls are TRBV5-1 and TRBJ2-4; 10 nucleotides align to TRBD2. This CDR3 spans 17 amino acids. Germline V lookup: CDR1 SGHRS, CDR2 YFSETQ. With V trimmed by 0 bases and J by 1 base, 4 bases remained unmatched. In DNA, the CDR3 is TGCGCCAGCAGCTTGGGGACTAGCGGTTCTGCCAAAAACATTCAGTACTTC. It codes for CASSLGTSGSAKNIQYF.

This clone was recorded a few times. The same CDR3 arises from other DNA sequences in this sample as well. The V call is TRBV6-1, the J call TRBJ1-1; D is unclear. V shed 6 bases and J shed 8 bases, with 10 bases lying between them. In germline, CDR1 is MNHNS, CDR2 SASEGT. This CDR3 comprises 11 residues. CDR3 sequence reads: CASSIGSEAFF. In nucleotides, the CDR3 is TGTGCCAGCAGCATTGGCAGCGAAGCTTTCTTT.